The 12 T cell receptor beta chains listed next were all sequenced from one sample in a study of blood T cell repertoires in COVID-19. Assay: immunoSEQ multiplex PCR; the TCRdb copy retains only in-frame clones and omits some. The table includes 150,000 to 200,000 clones, around 87% detected once. The sequencing input was peripheral blood. The receptors derive from a young man with active or convalescent COVID-19.

This chain uses TRBV29-1 with TRBJ1-2; perhaps TRBD1 as D (6 bases). This CDR3 has 11 amino acids. The V gene's germline CDR1 is SQVTM and CDR2 ANQGSEA. Trimming removed 5 bases at V and 8 bases at J, with 12 bases between. The CDR3 coding sequence is TGCAGCGTTCTACAGGGCCCCGGCTACACCTTC. Translation: CSVLQGPGYTF.

The chain combines TRBV6-5 with TRBJ2-7, with 10 bases fitting TRBD2. CDR1 is MNHEY, CDR2 SVGAGI, per germline. CDR3 length equals 14 residues. With V trimmed by 7 bases and J by 2 bases, 5 bases remained unmatched. The CDR3 sequence is CASITSGAPYEQYV. CDR3 in DNA: TGTGCCAGCATAACTAGCGGGGCCCCCTACGAGCAGTACGTC.

The CDR3 nucleotides are TGCGCACACAGCGGAACAATCTATAATTCACCCCTCCACTTT. Protein sequence: CAHSGTIYNSPLHF. The chain has TRBV10-2 and TRBJ1-6, with no clear D. The CDR3 totals 14 residues. CDR1 and CDR2 (germline): WSHSY, SAAADI.

This chain uses TRBV29-1 with TRBJ2-5, with TRBD2 matching over 8 bases. The germline V gene encodes CDR1 SQVTM and CDR2 ANQGSEA. V shed 5 bases, J shed 4 bases, and the junction held 6 bases outside the gene matches. CDR3 length equals 13 residues. The chain's CDR3 is CSVRPGGRETQYF. DNA for the CDR3: TGCAGCGTTAGGCCGGGAGGGCGAGAGACCCAGTACTTC.

V is TRBV29-1 and J is TRBJ1-5; the D gene is possibly TRBD1 (5 bases). The CDR3 has 11 amino acids. From germline, CDR1 is SQVTM and CDR2 ANQGSEA. V was shortened by 4 bases and J by 13 bases, with 14 bases between the two germline ends. CDR3 in DNA: TGCAGCGTTGCCGACAGAGCGGGACAGCATTTT. It is translated as CSVADRAGQHF.

The rearrangement uses TRBV6-1 and TRBJ2-1, with 13 bases aligning to TRBD2. Unmatched junction bases numbered 4, after V lost 1 base and J lost 10 bases. The CDR3 sequence is 15 residues long. The germline CDR1 and CDR2 sequences are MNHNS and SASEGT. CDR3 in amino acids: CASSEGTSGSGEQFF. CDR3 nucleotide sequence: TGTGCCAGCAGTGAAGGGACTAGCGGGAGTGGAGAGCAGTTCTTC.

The gene calls are TRBV5-6 and TRBJ1-2; D not resolved. The CDR3 consists of 15 residues. V dropped 3 bases and J dropped 4 bases, with 16 bases sitting between them. The germline V gene encodes CDR1 SGHDT and CDR2 YYEEEE. CDR3 in amino acids: CASSYLGGGGYGYTF. Here the CDR3 DNA reads TGTGCCAGCAGCTACCTGGGAGGAGGAGGCTATGGCTACACCTTC.

The genes are TRBV5-6 and TRBJ2-3; 7 positions agree with TRBD1. The CDR3 runs 14 residues. In germline, CDR1 is SGHDT, CDR2 YYEEEE. The trim removed 0 bases at V and 6 bases at J, leaving 4 bases unmatched. CDR3 coding DNA: TGTGCCAGCAGCTTGGGGACAGGCCTGGATACGCAGTATTTT. It specifies CASSLGTGLDTQYF.

The chain uses TRBV30 and TRBJ1-6; unclear D gene. CDR3 size: 13 residues. Germline V gene lookup returns CDR1 GTSNPN and CDR2 SVGIG (reference sequence). Trimming took off 4 bases at V and 3 bases at J, with 7 bases between the two ends. The CDR3 nucleotides are TGTGCCTGGACTAAAATCTATAATTCACCCCTCCACTTT. Translating gives CAWTKIYNSPLHF.

The chain combines TRBV11-3 with TRBJ1-2, with D unclear. The V end was cut by 5 bases, the J end by 2 bases, with 6 bases between. This CDR3 is built from 12 residues. Germline CDR1 is SGHNT and CDR2 is YENEEA. The CDR3 region is CASSQKNYGYTF. The CDR3 DNA follows: TGTGCCAGCAGCCAGAAGAACTATGGCTACACCTTC.

The V and J genes are TRBV5-4 and TRBJ2-3, with TRBD2 identical over 8 bases. Germline CDR1 reads SGHNT; CDR2 reads YYREEE (reference sequence). The CDR3 totals 17 residues. Unmatched junction bases numbered 13, after V lost 4 bases and J lost 3 bases. CDR3: CASSPGRAGRNTDTQYF. The DNA of the CDR3 is TGTGCCAGCAGCCCCGGGAGGGCGGGGAGGAATACAGATACGCAGTATTTT.

The chain employs TRBV7-2 and TRBJ1-1, with D unclear. Germline V CDR1 and CDR2: SGHTA, FQGNSA. Trimming cost V 0 bases and J 7 bases, with 9 bases left between them. This CDR3 has 13 residues. The CDR3 spells CASSLAGNFEAFF. As DNA, the CDR3 is TGTGCCAGCAGCTTAGCCGGGAATTTTGAAGCTTTCTTT.